This is a list of T cell receptor beta chains from one sample in a study of cytomegalovirus exposure and HLA in healthy donors. Sequenced by immunoSEQ multiplex PCR; TCRdb stores in-frame clones only, minus some. This table has around 150,000 clones, about 80% appearing once. The source material was PBMCs. These receptors were obtained from a woman aged 35 to 49 in good health and CMV-seronegative. Each CDR3 is given with its conserved first and last residue. D genes are given only for firm matches. Some rows mark clone size as missing; the rest say once, few, many or name a class of expanded clone.

-	11	TRBV7-2	TRBJ1-2	-	TGTGCCAGCAGCTCGAACTATGGCTACACCTTC	CASSSNYGYTF
-	17	TRBV7-2	TRBJ2-7	TRBD1	TGTGCCAGCAGCCCAGACAGGGGGCCCCAGCTCCGTTACGAGCAGTACTTC	CASSPDRGPQLRYEQYF
-	14	TRBV4-2	TRBJ2-1	-	TGTGCCAGCAGCCAAGCGGACTATACAAATGAGCAGTTCTTC	CASSQADYTNEQFF
-	14	TRBV4-1	TRBJ2-7	-	TGCGCCAGCAGCCAATTCGGGGGTCCCTACGAGCAGTACTTC	CASSQFGGPYEQYF
-	14	TRBV2	TRBJ1-1	-	TGTGCCAGCAGAGGACAGATAGCTAACACTGAAGCTTTCTTT	CASRGQIANTEAFF
-	15	TRBV7-2	TRBJ2-5	TRBD2	TGTGCCAGCAGCTTAGGGACTAGCGCACTGGAGACCCAGTACTTC	CASSLGTSALETQYF
-	14	TRBV18	TRBJ1-5	-	TGTGCCAGCTCATTACAGGATAGCAATCAGCCCCAGCATTTT	CASSLQDSNQPQHF
-	16	TRBV2	TRBJ1-2	TRBD1	TGTGCCAGCAGTGAAGCGGTTGGGACAGGGTCCTATGGCTACACCTTC	CASSEAVGTGSYGYTF
-	14	TRBV15	TRBJ2-1	TRBD2	TGTGCCACCAGCAGAGCGGGAGGGTACAATGAGCAGTTCTTC	CATSRAGGYNEQFF
-	15	TRBV25-1	TRBJ1-5	-	TGTGCCAGCAGTGAGGGGGGTTTCGGCAATCAGCCCCAGCATTTT	CASSEGGFGNQPQHF
-	13	TRBV4-2	TRBJ2-1	-	TGTGCCAGCAGCCAAAATCGGGGCAATGAGCAGTTCTTC	CASSQNRGNEQFF
-	15	TRBV4-3	TRBJ1-6	TRBD1	TGCGCCAGCAGCCAAGTTGGGGACAGCAATTCACCCCTCCACTTT	CASSQVGDSNSPLHF
-	18	TRBV5-4	TRBJ2-1	TRBD2	TGTGCCAGCAGAAGACTAGCGGGGGGCCCTGAAACCTACAATGAGCAGTTCTTC	CASRRLAGGPETYNEQFF
-	13	TRBV2	TRBJ1-4	TRBD1	TGTGCCAGCGGACAGGGGGCACTTATAGAACTGTTTTTT	CASGQGALIELFF
-	16	TRBV28	TRBJ2-5	TRBD1	TGTGCCAGCAGTTTACGGACAGGACCTCTTGGGGAGACCCAGTACTTC	CASSLRTGPLGETQYF
-	14	TRBV29-1	TRBJ2-7	-	TGCAGCGTTGAATTGGACTTAAACTCCTACGAGCAGTACTTC	CSVELDLNSYEQYF
-	14	TRBV28	TRBJ1-1	-	TGTGCCAGCAGTCTCCCTGGGGACAATACTGAAGCTTTCTTT	CASSLPGDNTEAFF
few	16	TRBV7-3	TRBJ2-2	-	TGTGCCAGCGCTCCCTCGTCAAGCGGAAACACCGGGGAGCTGTTTTTT	CASAPSSSGNTGELFF
-	9	TRBV28	TRBJ2-7	-	TGTGCCAGCAATAGCGAGCAGTACTTC	CASNSEQYF
-	13	TRBV2	TRBJ2-2	-	TGTGCCGCCACGGGACAAAACACCGGGGAGCTGTTTTTT	CAATGQNTGELFF
-	14	TRBV6-6	TRBJ2-3	-	TGTGCCGGAGGGCGGGGAGGTTTCAAAGATACGCAGTATTTT	CAGGRGGFKDTQYF
-	16	TRBV6-5	TRBJ2-3	TRBD2	TGTGCCAGCAGTTCCCCCTACGGCGGGAGTACAGATACGCAGTATTTT	CASSSPYGGSTDTQYF
-	16	TRBV19	TRBJ1-6	-	TGTGCCAGTAGTACAGTGTGGGAGTCCTATAATTCACCCCTCCACTTT	CASSTVWESYNSPLHF
-	13	TRBV10-1	TRBJ2-3	TRBD2	TGCGCCAGCAGCGGGGGGGCAACAGATACGCAGTATTTT	CASSGGATDTQYF
few	16	TRBV5-1	TRBJ2-7	TRBD1	TGCGCCAGCAGCCAGCCCGGGACAGGGGTTGTAGGGGAGCAGTACTTC	CASSQPGTGVVGEQYF
-	20	TRBV6-1	TRBJ2-4	TRBD1	TGTGCCAGCAGTGGGGACAGCCTTTTCGCCCCACTTCTAGCCAAAAACATTCAGTACTTC	CASSGDSLFAPLLAKNIQYF
-	14	TRBV29-1	TRBJ2-7	TRBD1	TGCGTTGCTGCCGGGGGGACAGGGGTCTACGAGCAGTACTTC	CVAAGGTGVYEQYF
once	11	TRBV7-8	TRBJ1-1	-	TGTGCCAGCAGCGAAGCCGGGAGAGCTTTCTTT	CASSEAGRAFF
-	13	TRBV14	TRBJ1-5	-	TGTGCCAGCAGCCAAGATTTAGATCAGCCCCAGCATTTT	CASSQDLDQPQHF
-	11	TRBV20-1	TRBJ2-7	-	TGCAGTGCCCTGGGACTCTACGAGCAGTACTTC	CSALGLYEQYF